Included here is one T cell receptor (beta chain) sequence, with context. What it binds is unknown. Authors' data handling: ImmunoSEQ only sent back junction sequences with no quality scores, so filtering was done differently. The table came from immunoSEQ multiplex PCR; TCRdb's copy has only in-frame clones and leaves some out. V and J calls and clone size come straight from that table; D and trimming were deduced from the DNA. The table records about 2,100,000 clones, just over 90% of them present only once. The record originates from a study of shared clonotypes between healthy human individuals. Study results and caveats: When naive CD4 clonotypes were compared across a few donors, about 4.8% were shared. Across subsets, estimated richness was generally greater for naive than for memory populations. The diversity represented, both genetic and in exposure history, was limited by few donors.

The CDR3 consists of 15 residues. Germline V gene data show CDR1 as SGHAT and CDR2 as FQNNGV. Trimming removed 8 bases from V and 8 bases from J, with 21 bases in between. The naive CD8 fraction comprised CD45RO-negative cells positively selected for CCR7 and excluded terminally differentiated effector memory CD45RA+ cells. The clonotype was recovered from a young man in good health. Some clones in this sample may be carry-over from other donors' samples. The J gene is TRBJ1-4, the V gene TRBV11-2; D gene unclear. Sequences were obtained from naive CD8+ T cells from PBMCs. The CDR3 is CASPKPRPRKEKLFF. The CDR3 region has the DNA TGTGCCAGCCCAAAACCCCGGCCGAGGAAGGAAAAACTGTTTTTT.